This T cell receptor (beta chain) was sequenced during a study of cytomegalovirus exposure and HLA in healthy donors. Study-level points and caveats: According to the study, around 150 TCR beta chains were cytomegalovirus-associated. With later analysis, a missense DCLRE1C variant became linked to TCR beta V- and J-gene trimming. Versus the roughly 700-donor mean, an Asian-associated ancestry cluster reportedly showed fewer N-insertions in a later analysis. Previously analyzed data showed that most TCR beta V segments were productive at a frequency of about 90% or about 30%.

This CDR3 has 13 residues. The germline V gene encodes CDR1 SNHLY and CDR2 FYNNEI. Deletions cut 1 base from V and 8 bases from J, with 8 bases between. PCR was performed using 60 Vbeta and 13 Jbeta primers. The protocol was immunoSEQ multiplex PCR, while the TCRdb copy is restricted to in-frame clones and leaves out a portion. The sample records approximately 130,000 clones, under 10% being singletons. This clone was recorded a few times. As yet, its antigen is unknown. Sample: PBMCs. The clonotype comes from a woman aged 40 to 50 in good health and CMV-seropositive. The genes are TRBV2 and TRBJ1-4; D is unresolved. The CDR3 spells CASSEDRAEKLFF. DNA for the CDR3: TGTGCCAGCAGTGAAGACAGAGCCGAAAAACTGTTTTTT. The variable domain in full, completed from reference TRBV2 and TRBJ1-4, reads EPEVTQTPSHQVTQMGQEVILRCVPISNHLYFYWYRQILGQKVEFLVSFYNNEISEKSEIFDDQFSVERPDGSNFTLKIRSTKLEDSAMYFCASSEDRAEKLFFGSGTQLSVL.